These 5 T cell receptor beta chains were sequenced from one sample in a study of blood T cells in healthy people across ages. Combining a sample-barcoded 5' primer with a J-beta primer mix, a second PCR ran for roughly 7 to 11 cycles. Via MiXCR, TCRdb re-called the 5' RACE reads, giving one row per CDR3 protein. There are over a million distinct CDR3 sequences in the sample; less than 25% occur only once, and around 0.75% lies in the top ten. The same sample was also used in a study of T cells of mothers and their children.

Source material: blood. The receptor source for this set is a girl aged 2-10 years in good health.

This clonotype came up a few times. The V and J genes are TRBV28 and TRBJ1-4; possible D gene TRBD1, 5 bases. Germline V CDR1 and CDR2: MDHEN, SYDVKM. The CDR3 is 18 amino acids. Trimming took off 8 bases at V and 3 bases at J, with 25 bases between the two ends. The CDR3 DNA reads as TGTGCCAGCTACGCTCGGGACGGATCCGTTCCCCCTAATGAAAAACTGTTTTTT. Its protein is CASYARDGSVPPNEKLFF.

This clonotype showed up just a few times. The CDR3 sequence: CASSYRGGGPSYEQYF. DNA of the CDR3: TGTGCCAGCAGTTATCGCGGGGGCGGCCCCTCCTACGAGCAGTACTTC. The chain combines TRBV6-5 with TRBJ2-5, with D possibly TRBD2 on 7 matching bases. Gene TRBJ2-7 matches the end of the DNA better, so the J call may be wrong. Per germline, CDR1 MNHEY and CDR2 SVGAGI. The CDR3 has 16 residues.

J is TRBJ2-7 and V is TRBV15; possibly TRBD2 for D (5 bases). Trimming pared 2 bases from V and 3 bases from J, leaving 11 bases between. CDR3 size: 14 residues. Looked up from germline, CDR1 is LNHNV and CDR2 is YYDKDF (reference sequence). The CDR3 reads CATSRSGNHYEQYF. CDR3 sequence (DNA): TGTGCCACCAGCAGATCCGGGAATCACTACGAGCAGTACTTC.

This sequence joins TRBV15 and TRBJ1-2, with 12 nucleotides matching TRBD1. CDR1 and CDR2 (germline): LNHNV, YYDKDF (reference sequence). The CDR3 covers 14 residues. J gave up 8 bases and V 3 bases, and 4 bases lay outside the gene matches. CDR3 region: CATSRGQGAFGYTF. As DNA, the CDR3 is TGTGCCACCAGCAGGGGACAGGGGGCATTCGGCTACACCTTC.

The chain combines TRBV12-3 or TRBV12-4 with TRBJ1-5, with D unresolved. This CDR3 spans 15 amino acids. V lost 3 bases and J 7 bases, leaving 16 bases between the germline ends. CDR3: CASSFGSILDQPQHF. CDR3 coding DNA: TGTGCCAGCAGTTTTGGATCTATTCTAGACCAGCCCCAGCATTTT.